Each of the 16 T cell receptor beta chains below was sequenced from the same sample in a study of cytomegalovirus exposure and HLA in healthy donors. Both 60 Vbeta primers and 13 Jbeta primers went into the PCR. Repertoires were generated with immunoSEQ multiplex PCR, while TCRdb's copy carries only in-frame clones and drops some. Counted here are approximately 100,000 clones, roughly 79% occurring once; the ten biggest clones make up 4.5% to 5.5%. Material: PBMCs. These receptors originate from a woman between 40 and 55 years old in good health and CMV-seronegative.

This clone was observed once. The J gene is TRBJ1-1, the V gene TRBV19, with D possibly TRBD1 on 6 matching bases. The CDR3 is 13 amino acids. Germline CDR1 LNHDA, CDR2 SQIVND (reference sequence). V was clipped by 5 bases and J by 0 bases, with 7 bases between them. CDR3 amino acids: CASSSGVNTEAFF. CDR3 sequence (DNA): TGTGCCAGTAGTTCAGGGGTGAACACTGAAGCTTTCTTT. Complete variable domain (other parts from reference TRBV19 and TRBJ1-1): DGGITQSPKYLFRKEGQNVTLSCEQNLNHDAMYWYRQDPGQGLRLIYYSQIVNDFQKGDIAEGYSVSREKKESFPLTVTSAQKNPTAFYLCASSSGVNTEAFFGQGTRLTVV.

The rearrangement links TRBV6-5 to TRBJ2-1; 7 nucleotides agree with TRBD1. The CDR3 runs 15 residues. Germline V lookup: CDR1 MNHEY, CDR2 SVGAGI. Unmatched junction bases numbered 9, after V lost 4 bases and J lost 6 bases. The CDR3 sequence: CASSSHRDSPNEQFF. The CDR3 DNA follows: TGTGCCAGCAGTTCTCACCGGGACAGTCCCAATGAGCAGTTCTTC.

V is TRBV6-1 and J is TRBJ1-1; 7 positions match TRBD1. CDR3 length: 13 amino acids. Germline CDR1 MNHNS, CDR2 SASEGT. Unmatched junction bases numbered 11, after V lost 8 bases and J lost 8 bases. The CDR3 DNA reads as TGTGCCAGCCATGTTTCAGGGGGGACCGAAGCTTTCTTT. This sequence encodes CASHVSGGTEAFF.

The chain is built from TRBV7-9 and TRBJ2-3, with 10 bases aligning to TRBD1. Germline V lookup: CDR1 SEHNR, CDR2 FQNEAQ (reference sequence). J was trimmed by 11 bases and V by 3 bases; bases with no gene match: 2. This CDR3 has 12 amino acids. The CDR3 DNA sequence: TGTGCCAGCAGCTTGGGACAGGGGAAGCAGTATTTT. Its protein product is CASSLGQGKQYF.

As regards this clone: This CDR3 is missing its conserved last phenylalanine or tryptophan, likely due to a read error. This chain uses TRBV19 with TRBJ1-4; D uncertain. V lost 6 bases, J lost 4 bases, and 15 bases lay in between. The V gene's germline CDR1 is LNHDA and CDR2 SQIVND (reference sequence). The CDR3 extends over 15 amino acids. The CDR3 nucleotides are TGTGCCAGTAGATACAGTGCCGCTGATAATGAAAAACTGTTTGTT. Translation gives CASRYSAADNEKLFV.

The chain is built from TRBV9 and TRBJ1-3, with 7 nucleotides matching TRBD1. CDR1 is SGDLS, CDR2 YYNGEE, per germline. This CDR3 region has 16 residues. V shed 4 bases and J 2 bases; nucleotides not matched to a gene: 9. The CDR3 sequence is CASSSEPGTAGNTIYF. The CDR3, as DNA: TGTGCCAGCAGCTCAGAGCCCGGGACAGCTGGAAACACCATATATTTT.

V is TRBV11-1 and J is TRBJ2-5; tentatively, D is TRBD2 (6 bases). There are 17 residues in the CDR3. The germline gives CDR1 SGHAT, CDR2 FQDESV (reference sequence). Trimming pared 5 bases from V and 2 bases from J, leaving 21 bases between. This CDR3 is CASSELLTGSFQETQYF. CDR3 DNA sequence: TGTGCCAGCAGCGAACTTTTAACCGGGAGTTTTCAAGAGACCCAGTACTTC.

The genes are TRBV6-5 and TRBJ2-7; no reliable D call. Germline values: CDR1 MNHEY, CDR2 SVGAGI. This CDR3 is built from 12 residues. The V gene lost 2 bases and the J gene lost 7 bases, with 9 bases spanning the gap. The CDR3 DNA reads as TGTGCCAGCAGTTACACCGGGTTAGAGCAGTACTTC. Its translation is CASSYTGLEQYF.

This clone occurred a few times. J is TRBJ1-1 and V is TRBV6-1; TRBD1 is a possible D gene (6 bases). This CDR3 region has 13 residues. The germline CDR1 and CDR2 sequences are MNHNS and SASEGT. V lost 5 bases and J 3 bases, leaving 10 bases between the germline ends. The chain's CDR3 is CASSHTGHTEAFF. In nucleotides, the CDR3 is TGTGCCAGCAGTCACACAGGGCACACTGAAGCTTTCTTT.

The chain carries TRBV6-5 and TRBJ2-7, with 9 bases fitting TRBD2. V lost 0 bases, J lost 2 bases, and 2 bases stayed unmatched. This CDR3 is built from 15 residues. Germline V gene data show CDR1 as MNHEY and CDR2 as SVGAGI. CDR3 residues: CASSYSVAGAYEQYF. The CDR3, as DNA: TGTGCCAGCAGTTACTCGGTAGCGGGGGCCTACGAGCAGTACTTC.

The chain couples TRBV11-2 to TRBJ2-3; no definite D call. CDR3 length: 18 residues. Germline CDR1 is SGHAT and CDR2 is FQNNGV. V lost 0 bases and J lost 3, with 19 bases in between. CDR3 sequence (DNA): TGTGCCAGCAGCTTAGAGGTCGGTCGCTCACGTATTACAGATACGCAGTATTTT. Its translation: CASSLEVGRSRITDTQYF.

CDR3 bases: TGTGCCTGGCTTGACCTGCCGCGGACTGGGATGAACACTGAAGCTTTCTTT. Amino acid sequence: CAWLDLPRTGMNTEAFF. This sequence joins TRBV30 and TRBJ1-1; D is unresolved. Germline-derived CDR1 and CDR2 are GTSNPN and SVGIG (reference sequence). V shed 5 bases and J shed 0 bases, with 22 bases lying between them. This CDR3 contains 17 residues.

V gene TRBV6-5 combines with J gene TRBJ2-2; D remains ambiguous. V lost 6 bases and J lost 4, with 12 bases in between. Germline V lookup: CDR1 MNHEY, CDR2 SVGAGI. The CDR3 totals 14 residues. The CDR3: CASSLTVGTGELFF. The CDR3 coding sequence is TGTGCCAGCAGCCTGACTGTGGGCACCGGGGAGCTGTTTTTT.

This chain links TRBV23-1 with TRBJ2-7; TRBD1 might be the D (6 bases). Being an ORF, TRBV23-1 has a function that is uncertain. V was cut by 6 bases and J by 3 bases, with 15 bases left in between. The CDR3 has 14 residues. CDR3 coding DNA: TGCGCCAGCAGCCCCCCGAGGGGGTTCTACGAGCAGTACTTC. Protein sequence: CASSPPRGFYEQYF.

This sequence joins TRBV27 and TRBJ1-5; D perhaps matches TRBD1 (6 bases). Per germline, CDR1 MNHEY and CDR2 SMNVEV (reference sequence). This CDR3 has 19 residues. V lost 2 bases, J lost 1 base, and 21 bases lay in between. CDR3 coding DNA: TGTGCCAGCAGTTTAAATGGGGGCAGGGCTTCGACGAGCAATCAGCCCCAGCATTTT. This encodes CASSLNGGRASTSNQPQHF.

The chain combines TRBV9 with TRBJ2-5; TRBD2 aligns across 7 bases. Germline assignment: CDR1 SGDLS and CDR2 YYNGEE. Trimming removed 2 bases from V and 1 base from J; junction bases left unmatched: 2. The CDR3 has 14 amino acids. The CDR3 DNA reads TGTGCCAGCAGCGTTGGCGGGGGCCAAGAGACCCAGTACTTC. Protein product: CASSVGGGQETQYF.